This T cell receptor beta chain was recorded in a study of blood T cell repertoires in COVID-19. For the study at large: Whether acute or convalescent, the COVID-19 samples came from the United States, Italy and Spain. Sample material is recorded as cDNA or gDNA derived from T cells, B-cell-depleted T cells, or PBMCs.

Authors' processing steps: Reference gene primer amplification in the assay estimated nucleated cell counts. Clones were sequenced by immunoSEQ multiplex PCR, and TCRdb holds only the in-frame ones, with some missing. For V, J and clone size, that table is used; D and trimming come from the DNA. The sample has hundreds of thousands of clones, about nine tenths seen once; the top ten hold roughly 2%. The CDR3 loop spans 15 amino acids. Trimming pared 2 bases from V and 0 bases from J, leaving 11 bases between. Germline assignment: CDR1 MDHEN and CDR2 SYDVKM. The sequenced sample was peripheral blood. The V gene is TRBV28, the J gene TRBJ2-7, with a tentative D call TRBD1 (6 bases). The sequence was obtained from a woman aged 45-65 years with acute or convalescent COVID-19. As DNA, the CDR3 is TGTGCCAGCAGTTTAATCTGGGACAACTCCTACGAGCAGTACTTC. Residues: CASSLIWDNSYEQYF. The full variable domain, with the rest looked up from reference TRBV28 and TRBJ2-7, is DVKVTQSSRYLVKRTGEKVFLECVQDMDHENMFWYRQDPGLGLRLIYFSYDVKMKEKGDIPEGYSVSREKKERFSLILESASTNQTSMYLCASSLIWDNSYEQYFGPGTRLTVT.